The clone carrying this TCR beta chain came up once. Its target is unknown. A read error may account for a junction end that differs from germline. This specimen belongs to a study of T cells in Graves' hyperthyroidism and ophthalmopathy. Germline V gene data show CDR1 as MNHNS and CDR2 as SASEGT. The CDR3 length is 16 residues. Findings and caveats of the study: Blood held most thyroid clonotypes expanded above 0.001 frequency.

Regions amplified from RNA transcripts were the TCR beta CDR3 regions. The HTBI primer set drove a first-round RT-PCR of the TCR CDR3. TCRdb reanalysed the multiplex PCR reads using MiXCR and keeps one entry per CDR3 protein. The data show a few hundred thousand distinct CDR3 sequences, with approximately 18% seen just once and under 45% held by the top ten. Sequencing was performed on blood. The chain recombines TRBV6-1 with TRBJ1-5; possible D gene TRBD1, 5 bases. The TCR was taken from a man over 45 with Graves' ophthalmopathy. The CDR3 sequence is CVSSELRFGGVQPQHF. CDR3 nucleotide sequence: TGTGTCAGCAGTGAACTAAGGTTCGGAGGGGTTCAGCCCCAGCATTTT.